These 18 T cell receptor beta chains were all obtained from the same sample, sequenced in a study of blood T cell repertoires in COVID-19. The repertoire was sequenced with immunoSEQ multiplex PCR; TCRdb's copy has only in-frame clones and lacks some. This sample has approximately 230,000 clones, with 87% found just once. Sequenced input: PBMCs or T cells enriched from blood (not recorded which). The receptors originated from a woman aged 30 to 39 with acute COVID-19.

The CDR3 region has the DNA TGTGCCATCCAATCTGGAAACACCATATATTTT. Translating it yields CAIQSGNTIYF. The genes are TRBV10-3 and TRBJ1-3; D unclear. Germline assignment: CDR1 ENHRY and CDR2 SYGVKD. This CDR3 has 11 residues. V lost 8 bases to trimming and J lost 1 base, with 3 bases between them.

This chain joins TRBV28 and TRBJ1-6, with 7 nucleotides matching TRBD1. The trim removed 2 bases at V and 7 bases at J, leaving 5 bases unmatched. Per germline, CDR1 MDHEN and CDR2 SYDVKM. CDR3 length equals 15 residues. This chain's CDR3 is CASSLGDSSNSPLHF. CDR3 DNA: TGTGCCAGCAGTTTAGGGGACAGCTCCAATTCACCCCTCCACTTT.

A single count supports this clone. The V call is TRBV3-1 (or the pseudogene TRBV3-2), the J call TRBJ1-4, with D perhaps TRBD1 (6 bases). CDR3 length: 15 amino acids. The germline gives CDR1 LGHDT, CDR2 YNNKEL (reference sequence). V gave up 2 bases and J gave up 7 bases, with 14 bases separating them. The CDR3 DNA sequence: TGTGCCAGCAGCCAATCCCGGGGGGCAGGTGAAAAACTGTTTTTT. Its translation is CASSQSRGAGEKLFF.

The V and J genes are TRBV6-5 and TRBJ1-2; 10 bases map to TRBD1. The junction had 6 bases not matched to a gene; V was cut back by 6 bases and J by 8 bases. The V gene's germline CDR1 is MNHEY and CDR2 SVGAGI. This CDR3 region has 13 residues. CDR3 DNA: TGTGCCAGCAGACCCGGGACAGGGGAAGGCTACACCTTC. Translated, it gives CASRPGTGEGYTF.

This chain joins TRBV5-1 and TRBJ2-5, with D possibly being TRBD1 (6 bases). Trimming took off 2 bases at V and 5 bases at J, with 13 bases between the two ends. Per germline, CDR1 SGHRS and CDR2 YFSETQ. The CDR3 contains 14 residues. CDR3 in DNA: TGCGCCAGCAGCTTACTACAGGGTGAGGAGACCCAGTACTTC. Its translation: CASSLLQGEETQYF.

The V and J genes are TRBV6-5 and TRBJ1-2; D may be TRBD1 (5 bases). Trimming took off 6 bases at V and 14 bases at J, with 19 bases between the two ends. CDR1 is MNHEY, CDR2 SVGAGI, per germline. The CDR3 covers 12 residues. The chain's CDR3 is CASSGEESQGTF. For the CDR3, the DNA is TGTGCCAGCAGCGGGGAGGAATCCCAGGGAACCTTC.

This chain uses TRBV3-1 (or the pseudogene TRBV3-2) with TRBJ1-1; no clear D. V lost 1 base and J 1 base, leaving 7 bases between the germline ends. Germline-derived CDR1 and CDR2 are LGHDT and YNNKEL (reference sequence). This CDR3 contains 14 residues. CDR3 residues: CASSQVGENTEAFF. The CDR3 DNA sequence: TGTGCCAGCAGCCAAGTCGGGGAGAACACTGAAGCTTTCTTT.

V usage is TRBV6-5 and J usage is TRBJ1-5; D ambiguous. Germline V gives CDR1 MNHEY, CDR2 SVGAGI. Trimming removed 6 bases from V and 0 bases from J, with 9 bases in between. The CDR3 is 14 residues long. The CDR3 DNA sequence: TGTGCCAGCAGACACAGTAATAGCAATCAGCCCCAGCATTTT. Its translation is CASRHSNSNQPQHF.

CDR3 sequence reads: CASSDGGVGEQFF. The CDR3 bases are TGCGCCAGCAGTGATGGAGGGGTCGGTGAGCAGTTCTTC. J is TRBJ2-1 and V is TRBV10-1, with a tentative D call TRBD2 (6 bases). Germline V CDR1 and CDR2: WNHNN, SYGVQD (reference sequence). The CDR3 is 13 residues long. Trimming cost V 3 bases and J 9 bases, with 12 bases left between them.

The chain is built from TRBV7-2 and TRBJ2-4; tentative D call: TRBD2 (5 bases). Germline V lookup: CDR1 SGHTA, CDR2 FQGNSA. The ends were cut back, 3 bases at V and 1 base at J, with 16 bases in the middle. CDR3 length equals 17 residues. CDR3 protein: CASSFRVPGGAKNIQYF. The CDR3 DNA reads TGTGCCAGCAGCTTCCGGGTGCCGGGCGGGGCCAAAAACATTCAGTACTTC.

The CDR3 spells CASSEATGQGGYYGYTF. As DNA, the CDR3 is TGTGCCAGCAGTGAAGCAACGGGACAGGGAGGGTACTATGGCTACACCTTC. This chain connects TRBV6-1 to TRBJ1-2; 9 positions match TRBD1. Trimming took 0 bases from V and 3 from J; bases not matched to a gene: 8. Germline CDR1 is MNHNS and CDR2 is SASEGT. The CDR3 totals 17 residues.

The chain joins TRBV19 to TRBJ1-5; a weak D match, TRBD1 (6 bases). The CDR3 extends over 16 amino acids. CDR1 is LNHDA, CDR2 SQIVND, per germline (reference sequence). Trimming removed 5 bases at V and 0 bases at J, with 14 bases between. This CDR3 is CASSPTGQFSNQPQHF. CDR3 sequence (DNA): TGTGCCAGTAGTCCAACGGGACAATTTAGCAATCAGCCCCAGCATTTT.

This chain connects TRBV28 to TRBJ2-5; maybe TRBD2 (5 bases). The germline V and J ends were trimmed by 7 bases and 5 bases, with 17 bases remaining between them. The CDR3 is made up of 14 amino acids. Germline V CDR1 and CDR2: MDHEN, SYDVKM. The CDR3, as DNA: TGTGCCAGCACCGCCCTAGCCCTCCGGGAGACCCAGTACTTC. Its protein is CASTALALRETQYF.

This clone was seen a single time. This chain uses TRBV5-1 with TRBJ2-5, with D possibly TRBD2 on 6 matching bases. CDR3 size: 13 residues. V was trimmed by 4 bases and J by 5 bases, leaving 12 bases between them. Germline V gene lookup returns CDR1 SGHRS and CDR2 YFSETQ. The CDR3 reads CASSPEGMETQYF. The CDR3 coding sequence is TGCGCCAGCAGCCCGGAGGGGATGGAGACCCAGTACTTC.

This clone was detected once. The CDR3 DNA reads as TGTGCCTGGGCCGGGACAGCCTACGAGCAGTACTTC. Protein product: CAWAGTAYEQYF. This rearrangement joins TRBV30 to TRBJ2-7, with TRBD1 matching 7 bases. From germline, CDR1 is GTSNPN and CDR2 SVGIG (reference sequence). V shed 5 bases, J shed 2 bases, and the junction held 3 bases outside the gene matches. The CDR3 has 12 residues.

This chain connects TRBV19 to TRBJ1-1; D perhaps matches TRBD1 (5 bases). The CDR3 sequence is 15 residues long. Trimming took 3 bases from V and 10 from J, leaving 21 bases between them. Germline V lookup: CDR1 LNHDA, CDR2 SQIVND (reference sequence). The CDR3 nucleotides are TGTGCCAGTAGTATTGGGGCCCTAAGGAGTATTGGAGCTTTCTTT. This translates into CASSIGALRSIGAFF.

The V and J genes are TRBV7-3 and TRBJ2-7; possible D gene TRBD2, 6 bases. Germline-derived CDR1 and CDR2 are SGHTA and FQGTGA. Deletions cut 4 bases from V and 5 bases from J, with 18 bases between. The CDR3 sequence is 15 residues long. The CDR3 coding sequence is TGTGCCAGCAGCTCCGCCGGGACTCCCGGGAACGAGCAGTACTTC. It is translated as CASSSAGTPGNEQYF.

The J gene is TRBJ1-6, the V gene TRBV6-1; D may be TRBD1 (5 bases). This CDR3 comprises 17 residues. V lost 4 bases and J lost 2, with 15 bases in between. Germline V gene sequence: CDR1 MNHNS, CDR2 SASEGT. In DNA form, the CDR3 reads TGTGCCAGCAGTGGGGGCAGGCCGACCACCTATAATTCACCCCTCCACTTT. Amino acid sequence: CASSGGRPTTYNSPLHF.